Listed here are 27 T cell receptor beta chains from one sample, sequenced in a study of T cells expressing NK-cell markers (dated by TCRdb to the early 2020s). Library method: 5' RACE. The sequencer listed for this sample is Illumina HiSeq 2000. TCRdb reprocessed the sequencing reads and holds a single record per CDR3 protein sequence, with no DNA. The table of this sample itemizes about 30,000 distinct CDR3 sequences. The ten largest clones add up to about 55% of the sample. Sequencing was done on a sample of blood T cells: a sorted CD56 or NKG2C T cell subset, CD4+ or CD8+ T cells, or bulk PBMC T cells (not recorded which). These receptors were taken from a woman aged 18 to 75 in good health.

This chain uses TRBV6-1 with TRBJ2-1; TCRdb designates TRBD2, a call that cannot be tested without DNA. The CDR3 is 17 residues long. Germline CDR1 and CDR2: MNHNS and SASEGT. CDR3 sequence: CASGGLAGGRSYNEQFF.

The chain joins TRBV10-3 to TRBJ2-5; the D call of TRBD1 rests on TCRdb alone, since no DNA is present to check it. This CDR3 region has 16 residues. Germline assignment: CDR1 ENHRY and CDR2 SYGVKD. This CDR3 is CAISESRGGERETQYF.

The chain's CDR3 is CASSQDHLLGPGGEKLFF. This chain links TRBV4-1 with TRBJ1-4. CDR3 length: 18 amino acids. Germline-derived CDR1 and CDR2 are MGHRA and YSYEKL.

The genes are TRBV20-1 and TRBJ2-7; TCRdb names TRBD1, which stays unverified in the absence of DNA. Germline CDR1 is DFQATT and CDR2 is SNEGSKA (reference sequence). The CDR3 covers 14 residues. CDR3 region: CSAPFGVIEYEQYF.

The gene calls are TRBV4-2 and TRBJ2-7; the TRBD2 assignment by TCRdb is unverifiable without DNA. The CDR3 extends over 15 amino acids. The germline gives CDR1 LGHNA, CDR2 YNFKEQ. CDR3 region: CASSQALAGFYEQYF.

This chain links TRBV13 with TRBJ1-6; the TRBD1 assignment by TCRdb is unverifiable without DNA. CDR1 is PRHDT, CDR2 FYEKMQ, per germline (reference sequence). This CDR3 has 18 amino acids. The CDR3: CASSATGTGGSHNSPLHF.

The V and J genes are TRBV12-3 or TRBV12-4 and TRBJ2-3; the TCRdb call, TRBD1, lacks DNA for checking. The CDR3 is 12 amino acids. CDR3: CASSLGGNTQYF.

This chain links TRBV20-1 with TRBJ2-1; checking the TCRdb D call of TRBD2 is not possible without DNA. Germline assignment: CDR1 DFQATT and CDR2 SNEGSKA (reference sequence). The CDR3 extends over 15 amino acids. The CDR3 is CSALPSETSYNEQFF.

The chain's CDR3 is CASSASPGVHSSSYNSPLHF. V is TRBV9 and J is TRBJ1-6; the TCRdb call, TRBD1, lacks DNA for checking. The CDR3 sequence is 20 residues long. CDR1 SGDLS and CDR2 YYNGEE come from the germline V gene.

The chain couples TRBV3-1 to TRBJ1-1; the D call of TRBD1 rests on TCRdb alone, since no DNA is present to check it. The CDR3 totals 14 residues. Per the germline V gene, CDR1 is LGHDT and CDR2 is YNNKEL (reference sequence). The CDR3 region is CASSQGQVNTEAFF.

This chain uses TRBV20-1 with TRBJ2-1; without DNA, the TCRdb call of TRBD1 cannot be checked. The CDR3 loop spans 16 amino acids. Germline V CDR1 and CDR2: DFQATT, SNEGSKA (reference sequence). CDR3: CSAAPRWIGSYNEQFF.

The chain has TRBV7-9 and TRBJ2-3. Germline V gene data show CDR1 as SEHNR and CDR2 as FQNEAQ (reference sequence). This CDR3 spans 14 amino acids. This chain's CDR3 is CASISATLADTQYF.

The chain recombines TRBV15 with TRBJ2-7; without DNA, the TCRdb call of TRBD1 cannot be checked. This CDR3 region has 17 residues. Germline-derived CDR1 and CDR2 are LNHNV and YYDKDF (reference sequence). This CDR3 reads CATSRDRRTGATHEQYF.

The chain uses TRBV12-3 or TRBV12-4 and TRBJ2-3; TCRdb reports TRBD2, a call that lacks DNA to check it against. This CDR3 region has 13 residues. Here the CDR3 reads CASSPNLAGGQYF.

V is TRBV2 and J is TRBJ1-2. CDR1 is SNHLY, CDR2 FYNNEI, per germline. There are 16 residues in the CDR3. The CDR3 protein is CASSEAGGEFNYGYTF.

The CDR3 spells CASSLQASSYEQYF. The V call is TRBV27, the J call TRBJ2-7. Germline V gene data show CDR1 as MNHEY and CDR2 as SMNVEV (reference sequence). The CDR3 sequence is 14 residues long.

This chain links TRBV6-1 with TRBJ1-6; TCRdb's D call of TRBD1 is untestable without DNA. The length of the CDR3 is 16 residues. CDR1 and CDR2 from the germline V gene are MNHNS and SASEGT. Here the CDR3 reads CASSDRGVSANSPLHF.

The chain links TRBV27 to TRBJ1-2; there is no DNA to check the TCRdb D call of TRBD1. The CDR3 is 14 amino acids. The germline V gene has CDR1 MNHEY and CDR2 SMNVEV (reference sequence). The CDR3 region is CASSLSRTGSGYTF.

This chain joins TRBV7-2 and TRBJ1-6. Germline lookup yields CDR1 SGHTA and CDR2 FQGNSA. The CDR3 is made up of 17 amino acids. Here the CDR3 reads CASRGTWGSAYNSPLHF.

The V call is TRBV12-3 or TRBV12-4, the J call TRBJ2-2. The CDR3 extends over 12 amino acids. The CDR3 here is CASSYNTGELFF.

The chain has TRBV7-9 and TRBJ2-7. This CDR3 is 14 amino acids long. CDR1 is SEHNR, CDR2 FQNEAQ, per germline (reference sequence). The CDR3 here is CASSLDLTPGEQYF.

The chain is built from TRBV9 and TRBJ1-1; checking the TCRdb D call of TRBD1 is not possible without DNA. This CDR3 comprises 14 residues. Germline values: CDR1 SGDLS, CDR2 YYNGEE. This chain's CDR3 is CASNPGDPSTEAFF.

V gene TRBV6-4 combines with J gene TRBJ2-2; TCRdb lists TRBD2, though no DNA is available to test this call. CDR3 length: 14 amino acids. Germline loops: CDR1 MRHNA, CDR2 SNTAGT. The chain's CDR3 is CASEEGPNTGELFF.

The chain carries TRBV4-1 and TRBJ2-3; TCRdb lists TRBD1, though no DNA is available to test this call. The CDR3 has 13 residues. Germline V gene data show CDR1 as MGHRA and CDR2 as YSYEKL. CDR3 residues: CASMGVGSDTQYF.

This sequence joins TRBV27 and TRBJ2-7; TCRdb calls TRBD1, which cannot be checked without DNA. CDR3 length: 14 amino acids. Germline assignment: CDR1 MNHEY and CDR2 SMNVEV (reference sequence). This CDR3 reads CARELQGMAHEQYF.

The rearrangement joins TRBV6-1 to TRBJ2-2; the TCRdb D gene call, TRBD1, has no DNA to confirm it. Germline V CDR1 and CDR2: MNHNS, SASEGT. This CDR3 has 15 residues. CDR3 sequence: CASSEGTGDTGELFF.

The chain is built from TRBV29-1 and TRBJ2-5; TCRdb proposes TRBD1, but this gene call is untestable without DNA. CDR3 size: 12 residues. Germline loops: CDR1 SQVTM, CDR2 ANQGSEA. The CDR3 region is CSVEMRGETQYF. The whole variable domain, filled in from reference TRBV29-1 and TRBJ2-5, reads SAVISQKPSRDICQRGTSLTIQCQVDSQVTMMFWYRQQPGQSLTLIATANQGSEATYESGFVIDKFPISRPNLTFSTLTVSNMSPEDSSIYLCSVEMRGETQYFGPGTRLLVL.